The clone carrying this T cell receptor beta chain was seen a few times. Its target is unknown. Tagging with unique molecular identifiers was a feature of the TCR beta cDNA libraries. Researchers reported about 500,000 cDNA molecules coming from roughly 0.93 to 9.6 million T cells. A single record per CDR3 protein comes from TCRdb applying MiXCR to the PCR reads. The repertoire holds about 380,000 distinct CDR3 sequences, with about a third as singletons. These data come from a study of post-analysis software for immune sequencing data. The overall study: Relapsing-remitting, secondary progressive and progressive-relapsing courses of multiple sclerosis were included. Overall study findings and caveats: Batch-mates among the samples co-clustered strongly by F measure. Multiple sclerosis was associated with a significant reduction in normalized Chao1 diversity relative to controls. Among four or five TRBV segments more frequent in patients than controls were TRBV5-6, TRBV5-1 and TRBV20-1.

V was cut by 5 bases and J by 1 base, with 14 bases left in between. Germline V gene lookup returns CDR1 SEHNR and CDR2 FQNEAQ (reference sequence). The CDR3 sequence is 15 residues long. The sample taken for sequencing was blood. The receptor comes from a girl aged 5-17 years with multiple sclerosis. The chain employs TRBV7-9 and TRBJ1-1; D unclear. The CDR3 reads CASSQSFRGNTEAFF. The CDR3 DNA reads TGTGCCAGCAGCCAAAGTTTCCGGGGGAACACTGAAGCTTTCTTT. Full variable domain (outside the CDR3, taken from reference TRBV7-9 and TRBJ1-1): DTGVSQNPRHKITKRGQNVTFRCDPISEHNRLYWYRQTLGQGPEFLTYFQNEAQLEKSRLLSDRFSAERPKGSFSTLEIQRTEQGDSAMYLCASSQSFRGNTEAFFGQGTRLTVV.